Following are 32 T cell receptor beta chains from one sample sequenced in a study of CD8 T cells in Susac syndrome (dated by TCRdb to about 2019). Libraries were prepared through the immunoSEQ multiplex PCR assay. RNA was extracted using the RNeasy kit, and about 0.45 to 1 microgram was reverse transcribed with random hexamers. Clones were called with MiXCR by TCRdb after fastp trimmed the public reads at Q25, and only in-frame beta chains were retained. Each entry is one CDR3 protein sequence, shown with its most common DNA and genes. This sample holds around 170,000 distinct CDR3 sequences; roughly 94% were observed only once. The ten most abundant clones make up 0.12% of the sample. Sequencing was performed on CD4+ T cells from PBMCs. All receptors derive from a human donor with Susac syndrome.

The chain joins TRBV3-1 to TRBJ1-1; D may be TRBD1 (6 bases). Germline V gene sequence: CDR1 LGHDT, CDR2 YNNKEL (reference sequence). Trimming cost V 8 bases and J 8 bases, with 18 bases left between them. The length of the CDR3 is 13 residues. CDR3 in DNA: TGTGCCAGCGGATCCGGGACACGGAAAGAAGCTTTCTTT. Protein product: CASGSGTRKEAFF.

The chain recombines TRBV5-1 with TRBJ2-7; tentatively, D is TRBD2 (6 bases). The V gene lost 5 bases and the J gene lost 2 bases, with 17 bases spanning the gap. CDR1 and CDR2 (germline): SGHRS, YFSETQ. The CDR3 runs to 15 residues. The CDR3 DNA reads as TGCGCCAGCAGAAACCCCCGGGACTTTGCCTACGAGCAGTACTTC. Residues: CASRNPRDFAYEQYF.

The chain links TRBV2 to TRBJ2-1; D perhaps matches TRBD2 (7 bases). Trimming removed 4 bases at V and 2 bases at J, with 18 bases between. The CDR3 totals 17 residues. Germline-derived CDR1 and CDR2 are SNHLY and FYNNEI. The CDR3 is CASSAPRGGPTYNEQFF. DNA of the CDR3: TGTGCCAGCAGTGCCCCGAGGGGGGGGCCTACCTACAATGAGCAGTTCTTC.

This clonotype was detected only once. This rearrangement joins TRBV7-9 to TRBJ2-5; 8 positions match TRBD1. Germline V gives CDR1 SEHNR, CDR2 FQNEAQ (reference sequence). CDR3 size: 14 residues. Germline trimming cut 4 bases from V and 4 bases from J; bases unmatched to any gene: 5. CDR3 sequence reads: CASSSGQEGETQYF. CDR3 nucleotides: TGTGCCAGCAGCTCGGGACAGGAGGGAGAGACCCAGTACTTC.

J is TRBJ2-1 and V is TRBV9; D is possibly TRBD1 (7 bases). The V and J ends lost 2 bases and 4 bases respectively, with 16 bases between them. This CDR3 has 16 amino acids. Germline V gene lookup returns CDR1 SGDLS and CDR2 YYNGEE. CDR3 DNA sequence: TGTGCCAGCAGCGTGCCGGGACTCAGGGGGTACAATGAGCAGTTCTTC. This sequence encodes CASSVPGLRGYNEQFF.

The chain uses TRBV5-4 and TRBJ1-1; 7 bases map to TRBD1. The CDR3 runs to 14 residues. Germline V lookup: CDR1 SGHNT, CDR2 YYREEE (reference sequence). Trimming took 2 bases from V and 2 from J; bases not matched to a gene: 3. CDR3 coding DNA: TGTGCCAGCAGCTTTACAGGGGTAAACACTGAAGCTTTCTTT. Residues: CASSFTGVNTEAFF.

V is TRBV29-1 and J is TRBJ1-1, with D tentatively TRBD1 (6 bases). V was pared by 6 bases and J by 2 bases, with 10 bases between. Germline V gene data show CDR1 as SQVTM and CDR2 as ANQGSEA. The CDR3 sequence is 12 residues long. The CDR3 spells CSVDRSNTEAFF. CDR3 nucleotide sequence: TGCAGCGTCGACAGGTCCAACACTGAAGCTTTCTTT.

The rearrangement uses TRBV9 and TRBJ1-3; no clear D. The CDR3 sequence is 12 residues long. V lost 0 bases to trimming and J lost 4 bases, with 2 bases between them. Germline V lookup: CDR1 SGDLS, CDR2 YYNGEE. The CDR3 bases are TGTGCCAGCAGCGTAGACGGAAACACCATATATTTT. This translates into CASSVDGNTIYF. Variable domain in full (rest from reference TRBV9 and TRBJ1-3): DSGVTQTPKHLITATGQRVTLRCSPRSGDLSVYWYQQSLDQGLQFLIQYYNGEERAKGNILERFSAQQFPDLHSELNLSSLELGDSALYFCASSVDGNTIYFGEGSWLTVV.

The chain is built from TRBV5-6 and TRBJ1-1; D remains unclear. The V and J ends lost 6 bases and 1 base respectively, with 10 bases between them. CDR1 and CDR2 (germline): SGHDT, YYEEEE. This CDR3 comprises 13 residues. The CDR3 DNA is TGTGCCAGCACCACGTGGGAGAACACTGAAGCTTTCTTT. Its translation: CASTTWENTEAFF.

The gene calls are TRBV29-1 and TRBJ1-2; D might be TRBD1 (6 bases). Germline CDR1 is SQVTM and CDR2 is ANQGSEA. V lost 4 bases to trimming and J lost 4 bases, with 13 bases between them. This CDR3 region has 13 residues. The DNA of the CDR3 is TGCAGCGTTGGGTCGGGGGGCGTCTATGGCTACACCTTC. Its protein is CSVGSGGVYGYTF.

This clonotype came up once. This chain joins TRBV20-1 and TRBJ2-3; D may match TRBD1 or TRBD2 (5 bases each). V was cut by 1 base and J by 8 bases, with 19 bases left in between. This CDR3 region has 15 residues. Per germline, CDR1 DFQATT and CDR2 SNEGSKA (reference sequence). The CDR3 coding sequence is TGCAGTGCTAGAGCCGGGACCGACCCTACGGGTACGCAGTATTTT. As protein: CSARAGTDPTGTQYF.

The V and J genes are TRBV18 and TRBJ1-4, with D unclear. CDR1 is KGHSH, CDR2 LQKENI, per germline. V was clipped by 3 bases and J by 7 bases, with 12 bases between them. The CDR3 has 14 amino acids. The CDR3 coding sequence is TGTGCCAGCTCACCCGGTCTGGGAGGTGAAAAACTGTTTTTT. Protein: CASSPGLGGEKLFF.

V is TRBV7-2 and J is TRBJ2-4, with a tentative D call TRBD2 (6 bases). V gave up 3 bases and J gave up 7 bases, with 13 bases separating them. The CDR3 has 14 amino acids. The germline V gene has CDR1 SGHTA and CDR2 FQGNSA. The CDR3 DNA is TGTGCCAGCAGCTTTCGGGGGACGAACAACATTCAGTACTTC. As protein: CASSFRGTNNIQYF.

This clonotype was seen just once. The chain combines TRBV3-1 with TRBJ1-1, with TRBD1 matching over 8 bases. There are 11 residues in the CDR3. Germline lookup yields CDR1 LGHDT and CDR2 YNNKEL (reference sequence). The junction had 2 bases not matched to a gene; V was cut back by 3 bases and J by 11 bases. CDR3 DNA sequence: TGTGCCAGCAGCCAGACAGGGGAGGCTTTCTTT. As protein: CASSQTGEAFF.

The CDR3 spells CASTLDTGTVNEAFF. The CDR3, as DNA: TGTGCCAGCACCTTGGACACGGGGACCGTCAATGAAGCTTTCTTT. The chain carries TRBV7-6 and TRBJ1-1; tentatively, D is TRBD1 (5 bases). This CDR3 contains 15 residues. V was pared by 7 bases and J by 7 bases, with 22 bases between. Germline V lookup: CDR1 SGHVS, CDR2 FNYEAQ. Based on the CDR3 plus reference TRBV7-6 and TRBJ1-1, the full variable domain is GAGVSQSPRYKVTKRGQDVALRCDPISGHVSLYWYRQALGQGPEFLTYFNYEAQQDKSGLPNDRFSAERPEGSISTLTIQRTEQRDSAMYRCASTLDTGTVNEAFFGQGTRLTVV.

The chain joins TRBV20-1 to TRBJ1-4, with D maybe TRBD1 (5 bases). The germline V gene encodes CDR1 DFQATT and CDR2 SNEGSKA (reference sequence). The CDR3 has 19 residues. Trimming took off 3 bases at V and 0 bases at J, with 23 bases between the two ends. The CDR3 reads CSARSYGGSRVTTNEKLFF. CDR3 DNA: TGCAGTGCTAGGTCTTACGGGGGTTCGAGGGTAACAACTAATGAAAAACTGTTTTTT.

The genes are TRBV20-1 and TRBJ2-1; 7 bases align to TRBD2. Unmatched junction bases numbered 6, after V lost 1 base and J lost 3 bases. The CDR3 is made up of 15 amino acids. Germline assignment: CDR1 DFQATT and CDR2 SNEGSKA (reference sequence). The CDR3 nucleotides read TGCAGTGCTAGAGTCAGGCGGGGGAACTACAATGAGCAGTTCTTC. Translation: CSARVRRGNYNEQFF.

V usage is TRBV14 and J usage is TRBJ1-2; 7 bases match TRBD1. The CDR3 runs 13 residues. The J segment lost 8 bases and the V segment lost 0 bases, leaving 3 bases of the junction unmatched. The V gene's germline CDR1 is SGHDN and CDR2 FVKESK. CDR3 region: CASSQDDRVGYTF. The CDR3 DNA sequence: TGTGCCAGCAGCCAAGATGACAGGGTGGGCTACACCTTC.

The CDR3 region is CASRTGTGVAGYTF. CDR3 bases: TGTGCCAGCAGAACCGGGACAGGTGTCGCTGGCTACACCTTC. The chain joins TRBV6-2 or TRBV6-3 to TRBJ1-2; 8 positions match TRBD1. The CDR3 loop spans 14 amino acids. CDR1 MNHEY and CDR2 SVGEGT come from the germline V gene. V lost 6 bases to trimming and J lost 7 bases; unmatched junction nucleotides: 10.

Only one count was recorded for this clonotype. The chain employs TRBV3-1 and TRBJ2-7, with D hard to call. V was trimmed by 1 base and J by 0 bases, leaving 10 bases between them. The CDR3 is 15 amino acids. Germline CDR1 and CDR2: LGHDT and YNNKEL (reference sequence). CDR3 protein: CASSQAPAVSYEQYF. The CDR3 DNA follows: TGTGCCAGCAGCCAAGCTCCAGCCGTCTCCTACGAGCAGTACTTC.

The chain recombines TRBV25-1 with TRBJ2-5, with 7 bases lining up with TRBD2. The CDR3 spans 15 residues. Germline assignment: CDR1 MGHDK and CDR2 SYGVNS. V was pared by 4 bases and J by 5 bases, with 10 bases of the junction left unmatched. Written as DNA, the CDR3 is TGTGCCAGCAGTGGAGGCTCGTGGGGAGGGGAGACCCAGTACTTC. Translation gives CASSGGSWGGETQYF. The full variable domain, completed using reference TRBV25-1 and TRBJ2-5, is EADIYQTPRYLVIGTGKKITLECSQTMGHDKMYWYQQDPGMELHLIHYSYGVNSTEKGDLSSESTVSRIRTEHFPLTLESARPSHTSQYLCASSGGSWGGETQYFGPGTRLLVL.

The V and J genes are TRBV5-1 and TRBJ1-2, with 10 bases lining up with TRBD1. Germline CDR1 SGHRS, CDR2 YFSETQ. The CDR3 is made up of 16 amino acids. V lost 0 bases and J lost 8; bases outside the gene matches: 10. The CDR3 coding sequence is TGCGCCAGCAGCTTGGCCGGGGACAGGGGCAGAGTCGGCTACACCTTC. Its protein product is CASSLAGDRGRVGYTF.

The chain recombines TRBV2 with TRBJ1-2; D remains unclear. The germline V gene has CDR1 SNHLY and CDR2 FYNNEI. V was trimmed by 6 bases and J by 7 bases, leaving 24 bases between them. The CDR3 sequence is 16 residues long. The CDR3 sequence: CASSSGPTRRSGGYTF. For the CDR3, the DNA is TGTGCCAGCAGCTCGGGCCCGACCCGAAGATCGGGTGGCTACACCTTC.

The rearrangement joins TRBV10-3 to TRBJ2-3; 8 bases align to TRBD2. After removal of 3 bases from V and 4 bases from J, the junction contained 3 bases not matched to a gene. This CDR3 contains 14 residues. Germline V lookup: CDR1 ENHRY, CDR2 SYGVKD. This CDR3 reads CAISERGGPDTQYF. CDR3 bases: TGTGCCATCAGTGAACGGGGGGGCCCAGATACGCAGTATTTT.

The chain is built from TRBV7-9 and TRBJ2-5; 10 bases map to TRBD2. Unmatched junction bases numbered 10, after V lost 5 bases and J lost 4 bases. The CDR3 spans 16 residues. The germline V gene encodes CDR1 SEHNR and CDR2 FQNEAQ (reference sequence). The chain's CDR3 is CASSQRERGGRETQYF. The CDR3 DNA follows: TGTGCCAGCAGCCAACGGGAGCGGGGGGGCAGAGAGACCCAGTACTTC. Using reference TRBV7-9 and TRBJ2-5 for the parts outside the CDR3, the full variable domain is DTGVSQNPRHKITKRGQNVTFRCDPISEHNRLYWYRQTLGQGPEFLTYFQNEAQLEKSRLLSDRFSAERPKGSFSTLEIQRTEQGDSAMYLCASSQRERGGRETQYFGPGTRLLVL.

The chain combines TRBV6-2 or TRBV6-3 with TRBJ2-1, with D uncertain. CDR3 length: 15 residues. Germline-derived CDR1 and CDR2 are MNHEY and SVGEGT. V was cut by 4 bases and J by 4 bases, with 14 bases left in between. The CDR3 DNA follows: TGTGCCAGCAGTTCTGGACCGTACGCATACAATGAGCAGTTCTTC. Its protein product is CASSSGPYAYNEQFF.

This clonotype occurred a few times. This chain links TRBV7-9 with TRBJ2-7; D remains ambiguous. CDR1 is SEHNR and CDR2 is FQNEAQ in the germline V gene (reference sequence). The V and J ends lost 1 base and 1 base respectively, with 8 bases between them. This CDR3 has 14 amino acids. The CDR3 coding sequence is TGTGCCAGCAGCTTAGTTACGGATTCCTACGAGCAGTACTTC. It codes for CASSLVTDSYEQYF.

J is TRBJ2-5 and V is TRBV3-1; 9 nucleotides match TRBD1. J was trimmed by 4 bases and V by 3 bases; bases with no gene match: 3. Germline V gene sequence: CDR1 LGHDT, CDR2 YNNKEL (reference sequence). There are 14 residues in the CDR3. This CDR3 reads CASSHGTGRETQYF. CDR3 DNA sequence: TGTGCCAGCAGCCACGGGACAGGGAGAGAGACCCAGTACTTC.

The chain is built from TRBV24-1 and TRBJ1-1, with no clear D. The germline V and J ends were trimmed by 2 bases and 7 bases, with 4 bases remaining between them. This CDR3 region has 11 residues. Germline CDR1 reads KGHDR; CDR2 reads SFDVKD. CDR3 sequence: CATSDSREAFF. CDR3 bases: TGTGCCACCAGTGATTCACGTGAAGCTTTCTTT.

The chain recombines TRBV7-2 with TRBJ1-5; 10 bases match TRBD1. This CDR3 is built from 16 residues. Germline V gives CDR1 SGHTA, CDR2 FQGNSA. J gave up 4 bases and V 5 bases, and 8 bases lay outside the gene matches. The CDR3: CASSVTTGGANQPQHF. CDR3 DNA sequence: TGTGCCAGCAGCGTTACGACAGGGGGCGCAAATCAGCCCCAGCATTTT.

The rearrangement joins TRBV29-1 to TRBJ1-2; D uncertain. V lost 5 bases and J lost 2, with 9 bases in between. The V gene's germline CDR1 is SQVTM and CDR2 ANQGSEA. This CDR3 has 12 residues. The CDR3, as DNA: TGCAGCGTTAGGACCGAGAACTATGGCTACACCTTC. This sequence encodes CSVRTENYGYTF. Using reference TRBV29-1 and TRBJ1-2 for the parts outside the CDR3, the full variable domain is SAVISQKPSRDICQRGTSLTIQCQVDSQVTMMFWYRQQPGQSLTLIATANQGSEATYESGFVIDKFPISRPNLTFSTLTVSNMSPEDSSIYLCSVRTENYGYTFGSGTRLTVV.

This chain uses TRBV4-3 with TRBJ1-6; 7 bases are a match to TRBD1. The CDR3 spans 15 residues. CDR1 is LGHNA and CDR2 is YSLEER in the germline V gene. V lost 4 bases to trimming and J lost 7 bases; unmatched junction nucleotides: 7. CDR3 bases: TGCGCCAGCAGCCTACTCGGACAGGAGAATTCACCCCTCCACTTT. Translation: CASSLLGQENSPLHF.